The 13 T cell receptor beta chains reported below all come from one sample, sequenced in a study of vaccination and CD4 T cells after COVID-19. Documented treatment: approximately 9-day PBMC culture with coronavirus spike peptide pools or control peptides (ViraFEST assay). Pre-COVID-19 pandemic sampling (2011-2018) yielded the unexposed donor's CD4+ T cells. An Oncomine TCR Beta short-read assay was used to sequence the DNA from cultured CD4+ T cells. One entry per CDR3 protein results from TCRdb running MiXCR on the PCR reads. The top ten clones hold roughly 23% of a sample with around 6,100 distinct CDR3 sequences, around 50% of them seen once. No antigen has been assigned to these receptors. The material sequenced was CD4+ T cells from blood, cultured in vitro. The receptors here all came from a human donor in good health.

The chain combines TRBV2 with TRBJ2-5; no definite D call. Deletions cut 6 bases from V and 3 bases from J, with 8 bases between. This CDR3 has 12 residues. Looked up from germline, CDR1 is SNHLY and CDR2 is FYNNEI. This chain's CDR3 is CASRGGEETQYF. The CDR3 coding sequence is TGTGCCAGCAGGGGTGGGGAAGAGACCCAGTACTTC.

This clonotype was seen only a few times. The chain carries TRBV7-2 and TRBJ1-2; 9 bases line up with TRBD1. The CDR3 has 13 residues. V gave up 1 base and J gave up 7 bases; unmatched junction bases: 1. CDR1 and CDR2 from the germline V gene are SGHTA and FQGNSA. The CDR3 sequence: CASSLGDRAGYTF. CDR3 nucleotide sequence: TGTGCCAGCAGCTTAGGGGACAGGGCTGGCTACACCTTC.

This clonotype was picked up a small number of times. The chain recombines TRBV7-9 with TRBJ2-4, with a possible D match to TRBD2 (6 bases). Germline values: CDR1 SEHNR, CDR2 FQNEAQ (reference sequence). The V and J ends lost 8 bases and 6 bases respectively, with 17 bases between them. This CDR3 comprises 14 residues. CDR3 sequence reads: CASGGDGWVNIQYF. CDR3 in DNA: TGTGCCAGCGGCGGGGACGGCTGGGTAAACATTCAGTACTTC.

The sample holds a few counts of this clonotype. The chain has TRBV2 and TRBJ1-2; 7 nucleotides align to TRBD1. CDR1 is SNHLY, CDR2 FYNNEI, per germline. V lost 3 bases and J lost 5; bases outside the gene matches: 9. CDR3 size: 15 residues. CDR3 amino acids: CASSDLGTATYGYTF. Here the CDR3 DNA reads TGTGCCAGCAGTGATTTGGGGACAGCCACATATGGCTACACCTTC.

This chain uses TRBV6-5 with TRBJ1-5; TRBD1 matches at 10 bases. This CDR3 comprises 15 residues. V lost 0 bases and J lost 6; bases outside the gene matches: 2. From germline, CDR1 is MNHEY and CDR2 SVGAGI. CDR3 sequence: CASSYSRDRGQPQHF. CDR3 DNA sequence: TGTGCCAGCAGTTACTCTAGGGACAGGGGTCAGCCCCAGCATTTT.

This sequence joins TRBV6-2 or TRBV6-3 and TRBJ1-2; 11 bases map to TRBD1. CDR1 and CDR2 (germline): MNHEY, SVGEGT. The CDR3 contains 17 residues. V lost 7 bases to trimming and J lost 3 bases; unmatched junction nucleotides: 13. CDR3 amino acids: CASTEPGTGGKDYGYTF. CDR3 nucleotide sequence: TGTGCCAGCACCGAACCGGGGACAGGGGGGAAAGACTATGGCTACACCTTC.

A few counts support this clonotype. The gene calls are TRBV11-2 and TRBJ2-1, with TRBD1 matching 10 bases. This CDR3 has 15 amino acids. Looked up from germline, CDR1 is SGHAT and CDR2 is FQNNGV. Unmatched junction bases numbered 2, after V lost 4 bases and J lost 2 bases. This CDR3 reads CASSYDRGPYNEQFF. CDR3 nucleotides: TGTGCCAGCAGCTACGACAGGGGGCCCTACAATGAGCAGTTCTTC.

The chain employs TRBV7-2 and TRBJ1-1, with D uncertain. This CDR3 has 18 residues. Germline values: CDR1 SGHTA, CDR2 FQGNSA. Trimming removed 5 bases at V and 0 bases at J, with 22 bases between. In nucleotides, the CDR3 is TGTGCCAGCAGCCCTTCCAGACTCGGGCAAAACCTGAACACTGAAGCTTTCTTT. Its protein is CASSPSRLGQNLNTEAFF. The entire variable domain, with the rest obtained from reference TRBV7-2 and TRBJ1-1, is as follows: GAGVSQSPSNKVTEKGKDVELRCDPISGHTALYWYRQSLGQGLEFLIYFQGNSAPDKSGLPSDRFSAERTGGSVSTLTIQRTQQEDSAVYLCASSPSRLGQNLNTEAFFGQGTRLTVV.

This chain uses TRBV6-1 with TRBJ2-1; 8 bases fit TRBD1. V shed 6 bases, J shed 5 bases, and the junction held 6 bases outside the gene matches. This CDR3 contains 14 residues. Germline V gene lookup returns CDR1 MNHNS and CDR2 SASEGT. CDR3 DNA: TGTGCCAGCAGGGACAGGGTGCACAACAATGAGCAGTTCTTC. Translated, it gives CASRDRVHNNEQFF.

CDR3 amino acids: CASSPFGTEAFF. CDR3 nucleotides: TGTGCCAGCAGCCCCTTTGGGACTGAAGCTTTCTTT. V gene TRBV7-2 combines with J gene TRBJ1-1; D gene ambiguous. The V and J ends lost 5 bases and 5 bases respectively, with 9 bases between them. The CDR3 is 12 residues long. In germline, CDR1 is SGHTA, CDR2 FQGNSA.

This clonotype has more than one count but fewer than ten. This sequence joins TRBV2 and TRBJ1-2; TRBD1 matches at 8 bases. Losses at the gene ends were 2 bases for V and 3 bases for J; bases not matched to a gene: 11. Per germline, CDR1 SNHLY and CDR2 FYNNEI. The CDR3 is 17 residues long. The CDR3 DNA is TGTGCCAGCAGTGAAACCCAAACAGGGGGACTTGACTATGGCTACACCTTC. Encoded protein: CASSETQTGGLDYGYTF.

Only a few counts were recorded for this clonotype. This chain links TRBV19 with TRBJ1-5; D gene ambiguous. This CDR3 is 15 amino acids long. The germline V gene has CDR1 LNHDA and CDR2 SQIVND (reference sequence). The V end was cut by 2 bases, the J end by 1 base, with 9 bases between. This CDR3 is CASSIRQDSNQPQHF. The CDR3 bases are TGTGCCAGTAGTATACGGCAGGACAGCAATCAGCCCCAGCATTTT. The variable domain in full, with the rest retrieved from reference TRBV19 and TRBJ1-5, is DGGITQSPKYLFRKEGQNVTLSCEQNLNHDAMYWYRQDPGQGLRLIYYSQIVNDFQKGDIAEGYSVSREKKESFPLTVTSAQKNPTAFYLCASSIRQDSNQPQHFGDGTRLSIL.

This rearrangement joins TRBV7-2 to TRBJ2-7; no clear D gene. CDR3 length: 15 residues. Trimming cost V 5 bases and J 0 bases, with 14 bases left between them. CDR1 is SGHTA and CDR2 is FQGNSA in the germline V gene. The CDR3 DNA reads TGTGCCAGCAGCGGAGATGGAGCCTACTCCTACGAGCAGTACTTC. This translates into CASSGDGAYSYEQYF. Together with reference TRBV7-2 and TRBJ2-7, the CDR3 gives the full variable domain: GAGVSQSPSNKVTEKGKDVELRCDPISGHTALYWYRQSLGQGLEFLIYFQGNSAPDKSGLPSDRFSAERTGGSVSTLTIQRTQQEDSAVYLCASSGDGAYSYEQYFGPGTRLTVT.